The source of this T cell receptor beta chain is a study of PD-1 blockade in classical Hodgkin lymphoma. Overall study findings and caveats: Newly diagnosed patients had diversity similar to the baseline diversity of complete responders. Relative to healthy donors, newly diagnosed patients reportedly had lower baseline TCR diversity, which was reported as lower still in relapsed/refractory patients.

Time point defined: cycle 4 day 1 (C4D1), after less than seven weeks of nivolumab. With no exception, relapse followed autologous stem cell transplantation in all patients, and brentuximab vedotin exposure varied. Only in-frame clones appear in the TCRdb table, and some are missing; sequencing was by immunoSEQ multiplex PCR. The sample includes some 58,000 clones, roughly 92% of them seen just once. Points on this clone: The target antigen is unknown.

The CDR3 spans 14 residues. Germline-derived CDR1 and CDR2 are LNHDA and SQIVND (reference sequence). V dropped 3 bases and J dropped 6 bases, with 15 bases sitting between them. This TCR was sampled from a human donor with classical Hodgkin lymphoma. V usage is TRBV19 and J usage is TRBJ2-7; D not certain. Here the sequenced sample was peripheral blood mononuclear cells (PBMCs), taken before the fourth cycle of nivolumab. CDR3 nucleotide sequence: TGTGCCAGTAGTATCTCCTCTAGGGTCTCCGAGCAGTACTTC. As protein: CASSISSRVSEQYF. The whole variable domain, remainder taken from reference TRBV19 and TRBJ2-7, is DGGITQSPKYLFRKEGQNVTLSCEQNLNHDAMYWYRQDPGQGLRLIYYSQIVNDFQKGDIAEGYSVSREKKESFPLTVTSAQKNPTAFYLCASSISSRVSEQYFGPGTRLTVT.